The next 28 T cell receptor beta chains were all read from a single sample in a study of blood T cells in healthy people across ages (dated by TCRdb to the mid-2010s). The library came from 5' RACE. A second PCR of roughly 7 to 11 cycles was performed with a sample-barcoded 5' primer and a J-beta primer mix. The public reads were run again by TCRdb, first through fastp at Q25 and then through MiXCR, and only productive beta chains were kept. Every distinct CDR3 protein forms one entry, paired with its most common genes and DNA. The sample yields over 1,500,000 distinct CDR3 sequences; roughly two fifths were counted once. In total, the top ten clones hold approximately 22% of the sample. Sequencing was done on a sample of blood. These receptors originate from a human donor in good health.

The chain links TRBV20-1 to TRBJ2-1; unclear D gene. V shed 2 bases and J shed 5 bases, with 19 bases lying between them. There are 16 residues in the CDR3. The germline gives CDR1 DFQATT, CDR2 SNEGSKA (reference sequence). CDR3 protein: CSARHYYFERDNEQFF. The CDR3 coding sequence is TGCAGTGCTAGACACTACTACTTTGAACGTGACAATGAGCAGTTCTTC.

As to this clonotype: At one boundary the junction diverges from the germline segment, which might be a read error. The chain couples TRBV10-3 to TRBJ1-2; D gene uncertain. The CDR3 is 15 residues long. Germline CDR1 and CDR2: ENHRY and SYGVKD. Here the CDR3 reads CAISESVTSNYGCTF. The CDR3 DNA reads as TGTGCCATCAGTGAGTCGGTGACATCTAACTATGGCTGCACCTTC.

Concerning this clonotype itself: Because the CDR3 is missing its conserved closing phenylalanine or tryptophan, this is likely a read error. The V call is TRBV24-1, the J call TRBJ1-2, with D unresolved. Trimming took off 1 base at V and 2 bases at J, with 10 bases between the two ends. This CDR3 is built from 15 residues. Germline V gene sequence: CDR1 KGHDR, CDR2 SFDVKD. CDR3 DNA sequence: TGTGCCACCAGTGATTTCGGCGGGATGAACTATGGCTACACCTGC. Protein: CATSDFGGMNYGYTC.

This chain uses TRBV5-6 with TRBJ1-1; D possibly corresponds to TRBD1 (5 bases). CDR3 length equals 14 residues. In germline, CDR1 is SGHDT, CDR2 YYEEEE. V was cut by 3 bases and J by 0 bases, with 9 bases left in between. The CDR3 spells CASSWGSLNTEAFF. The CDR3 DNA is TGTGCCAGCAGCTGGGGCAGTCTGAACACTGAAGCTTTCTTT.

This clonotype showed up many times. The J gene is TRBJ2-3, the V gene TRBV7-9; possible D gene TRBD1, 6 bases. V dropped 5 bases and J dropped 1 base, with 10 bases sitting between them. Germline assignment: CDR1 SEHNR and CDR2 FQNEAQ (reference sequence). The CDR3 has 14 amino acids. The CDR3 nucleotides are TGTGCCAGCAGCACGGACAGAGGCACAGATACGCAGTATTTT. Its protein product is CASSTDRGTDTQYF.

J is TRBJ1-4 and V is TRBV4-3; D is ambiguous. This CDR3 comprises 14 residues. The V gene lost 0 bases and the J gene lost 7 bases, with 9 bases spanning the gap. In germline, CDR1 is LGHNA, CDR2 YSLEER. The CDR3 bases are TGCGCCAGCAGCCAAGAATCAGGATTTGAAAAACTGTTTTTT. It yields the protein CASSQESGFEKLFF.

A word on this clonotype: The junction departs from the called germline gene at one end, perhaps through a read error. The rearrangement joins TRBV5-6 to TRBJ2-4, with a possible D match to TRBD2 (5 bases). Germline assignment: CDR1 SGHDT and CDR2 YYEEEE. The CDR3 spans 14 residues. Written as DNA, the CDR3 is TGTGCCAGCGGCTTGAGGGCAGAAGGGAACATTCAGTACTTC. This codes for CASGLRAEGNIQYF.

The CDR3 is CASSKQQIVYQETQYF. In nucleotides, the CDR3 is TGTGCCAGCAGCAAACAACAAATCGTGTACCAAGAGACCCAGTACTTC. This rearrangement joins TRBV7-8 to TRBJ2-5; D remains unclear. Trimming took 5 bases from V and 0 from J, leaving 16 bases between them. The CDR3 sequence is 16 residues long. Germline V gene sequence: CDR1 SGHVS, CDR2 FQNEAQ. Drawing the rest from reference TRBV7-8 and TRBJ2-5, the complete variable domain is GAGVSQSPRYKVAKRGQDVALRCDPISGHVSLFWYQQALGQGPEFLTYFQNEAQLDKSGLPSDRFFAERPEGSVSTLKIQRTQQEDSAVYLCASSKQQIVYQETQYFGPGTRLLVL.

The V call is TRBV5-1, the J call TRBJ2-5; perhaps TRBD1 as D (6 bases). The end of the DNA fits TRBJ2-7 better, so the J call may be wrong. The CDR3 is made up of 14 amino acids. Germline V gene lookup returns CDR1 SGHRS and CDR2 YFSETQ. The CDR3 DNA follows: TGCGCCAGCAGCTTTATCGACAGGAGCTACGAGCAGTACTTC. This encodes CASSFIDRSYEQYF.

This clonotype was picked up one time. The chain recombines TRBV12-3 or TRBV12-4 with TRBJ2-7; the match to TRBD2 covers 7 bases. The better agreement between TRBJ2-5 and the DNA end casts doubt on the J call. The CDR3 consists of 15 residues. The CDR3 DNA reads TGTGCCAGCGGCCTTTGGGGAGGGGATTTTGAGACCCAGTACTTC. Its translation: CASGLWGGDFETQYF.

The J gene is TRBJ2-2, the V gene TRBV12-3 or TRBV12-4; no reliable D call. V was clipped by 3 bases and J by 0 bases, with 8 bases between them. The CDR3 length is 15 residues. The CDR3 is CASSFGGANTGELFF. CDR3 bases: TGTGCCAGCAGTTTCGGTGGGGCGAACACCGGGGAGCTGTTTTTT.

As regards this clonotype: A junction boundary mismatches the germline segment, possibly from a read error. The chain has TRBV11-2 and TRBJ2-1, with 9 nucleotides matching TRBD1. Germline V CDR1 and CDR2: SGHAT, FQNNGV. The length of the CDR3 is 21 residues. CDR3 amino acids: CASSYPGESGPGQGTPYERFF. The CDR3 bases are TGTGCCAGCAGCTATCCCGGGGAGTCTGGGCCGGGACAGGGTACCCCATATGAGCGGTTCTTC.

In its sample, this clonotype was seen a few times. The CDR3 coding sequence is TGTGCCAGCAGCTTTGGGACAGGGGTATATGGCTACACCTTC. This codes for CASSFGTGVYGYTF. The rearrangement joins TRBV5-6 to TRBJ1-2, with TRBD1 matching over 10 bases. This CDR3 region has 14 residues. CDR1 is SGHDT, CDR2 YYEEEE, per germline. Trimming at V came to 2 bases and at J to 5 bases, leaving 3 bases not matched to a gene. Combining the CDR3 with reference TRBV5-6 and TRBJ1-2 gives the whole variable domain DAGVTQSPTHLIKTRGQQVTLRCSPKSGHDTVSWYQQALGQGPQFIFQYYEEEERQRGNFPDRFSGHQFPNYSSELNVNALLLGDSALYLCASSFGTGVYGYTFGSGTRLTVV.

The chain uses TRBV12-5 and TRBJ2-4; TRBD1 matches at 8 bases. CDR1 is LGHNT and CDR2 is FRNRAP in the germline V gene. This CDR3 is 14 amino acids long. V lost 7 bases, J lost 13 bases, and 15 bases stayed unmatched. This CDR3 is CASATTGVNNEQYF. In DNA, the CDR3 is TGTGCTAGTGCCACGACAGGGGTAAACAATGAGCAGTACTTC.

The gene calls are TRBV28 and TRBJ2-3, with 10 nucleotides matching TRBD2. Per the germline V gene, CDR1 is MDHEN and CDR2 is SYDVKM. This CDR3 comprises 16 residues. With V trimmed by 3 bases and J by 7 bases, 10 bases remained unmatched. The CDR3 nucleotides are TGTGCCAGCAGTTTTGGACGAGCGGGGGGGCCTTATACGCAGTATTTT. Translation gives CASSFGRAGGPYTQYF.

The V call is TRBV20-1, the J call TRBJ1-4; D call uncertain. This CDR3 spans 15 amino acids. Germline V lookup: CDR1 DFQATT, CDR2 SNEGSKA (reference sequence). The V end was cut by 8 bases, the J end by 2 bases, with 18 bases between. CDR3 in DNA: TGCAGTACAACACGCCAGGACGGGACTAATGAAAAACTGTTTTTT. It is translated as CSTTRQDGTNEKLFF.

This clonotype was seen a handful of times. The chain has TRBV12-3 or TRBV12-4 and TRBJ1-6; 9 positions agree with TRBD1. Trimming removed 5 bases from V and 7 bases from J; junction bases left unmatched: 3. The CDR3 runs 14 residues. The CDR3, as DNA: TGTGCCAGCAGTCAAGACAGGGGGAATTCACCCCTCCACTTT. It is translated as CASSQDRGNSPLHF.

The CDR3 reads CSAREGWDTQYF. CDR3 DNA sequence: TGCAGTGCTAGAGAGGGTTGGGATACGCAGTATTTT. The genes are TRBV20-1 and TRBJ2-3; no clear D gene. This CDR3 has 12 amino acids. Looked up from germline, CDR1 is DFQATT and CDR2 is SNEGSKA (reference sequence). V lost 0 bases to trimming and J lost 6 bases, with 7 bases between them.

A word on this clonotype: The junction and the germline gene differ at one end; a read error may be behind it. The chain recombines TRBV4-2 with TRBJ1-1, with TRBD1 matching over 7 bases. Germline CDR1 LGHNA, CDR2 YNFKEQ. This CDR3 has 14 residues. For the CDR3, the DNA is TGTGCCTGCAGCCTGCGACAGGGCCTACCTGAAGCTTTCTTT. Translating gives CACSLRQGLPEAFF.

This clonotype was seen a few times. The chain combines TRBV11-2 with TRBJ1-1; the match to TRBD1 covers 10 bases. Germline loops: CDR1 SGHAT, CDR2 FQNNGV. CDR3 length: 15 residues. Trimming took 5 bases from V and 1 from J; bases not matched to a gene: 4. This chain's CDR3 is CASSGWDRGNTEAFF. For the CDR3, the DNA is TGTGCCAGCAGCGGGTGGGACAGGGGGAACACTGAAGCTTTCTTT.

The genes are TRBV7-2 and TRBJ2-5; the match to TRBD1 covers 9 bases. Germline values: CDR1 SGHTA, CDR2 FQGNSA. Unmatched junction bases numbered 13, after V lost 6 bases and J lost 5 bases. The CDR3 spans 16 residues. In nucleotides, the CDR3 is TGTGCCAGCAGAGAAACAGGGGGCGGATTTCAGGAGACCCAGTACTTC. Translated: CASRETGGGFQETQYF.

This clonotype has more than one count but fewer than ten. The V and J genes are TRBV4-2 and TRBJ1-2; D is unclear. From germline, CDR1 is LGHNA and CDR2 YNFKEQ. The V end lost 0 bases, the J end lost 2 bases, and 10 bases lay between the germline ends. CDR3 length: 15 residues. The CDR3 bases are TGTGCCAGCAGCCAAGATCGCGGCAGCAACTATGGCTACACCTTC. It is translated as CASSQDRGSNYGYTF.

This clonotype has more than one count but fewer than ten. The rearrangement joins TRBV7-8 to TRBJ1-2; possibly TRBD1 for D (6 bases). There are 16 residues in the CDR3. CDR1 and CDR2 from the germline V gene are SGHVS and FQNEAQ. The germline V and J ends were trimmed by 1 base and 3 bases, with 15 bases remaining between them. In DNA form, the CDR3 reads TGTGCCAGCAGCTTAGTGGGCAGGGGCCCCGACTATGGCTACACCTTC. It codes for CASSLVGRGPDYGYTF.

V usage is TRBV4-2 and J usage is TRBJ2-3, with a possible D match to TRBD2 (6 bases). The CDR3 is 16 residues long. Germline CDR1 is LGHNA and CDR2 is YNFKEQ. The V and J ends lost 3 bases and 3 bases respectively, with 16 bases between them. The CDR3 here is CASSQAGTPATDTQYF. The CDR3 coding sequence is TGTGCCAGCAGCCAGGCCGGGACTCCAGCGACAGATACGCAGTATTTT.

The CDR3 here is CASSQDSQLTNYGYTF. The CDR3, as DNA: TGTGCCAGCAGCCAGGACAGCCAACTAACTAACTATGGCTACACCTTC. This chain connects TRBV4-2 to TRBJ1-2, with a weak D call TRBD1 (6 bases). The germline V gene encodes CDR1 LGHNA and CDR2 YNFKEQ. Trimming pared 3 bases from V and 0 bases from J, leaving 14 bases between. This CDR3 is built from 16 residues.

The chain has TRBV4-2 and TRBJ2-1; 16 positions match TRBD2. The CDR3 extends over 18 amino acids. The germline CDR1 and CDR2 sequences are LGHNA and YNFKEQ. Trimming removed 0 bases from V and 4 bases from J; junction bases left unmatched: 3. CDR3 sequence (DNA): TGTGCCAGCAGCCAAGATAAGGGACTAGCGGGGGGGTACAATGAGCAGTTCTTC. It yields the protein CASSQDKGLAGGYNEQFF.

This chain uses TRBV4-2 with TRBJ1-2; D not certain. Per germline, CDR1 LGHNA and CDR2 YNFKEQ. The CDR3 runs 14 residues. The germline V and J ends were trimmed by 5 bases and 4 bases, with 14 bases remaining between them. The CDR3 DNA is TGTGCCAGCAGCTGGTCCGGAGATCTCTATGGCTACACCTTC. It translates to CASSWSGDLYGYTF.

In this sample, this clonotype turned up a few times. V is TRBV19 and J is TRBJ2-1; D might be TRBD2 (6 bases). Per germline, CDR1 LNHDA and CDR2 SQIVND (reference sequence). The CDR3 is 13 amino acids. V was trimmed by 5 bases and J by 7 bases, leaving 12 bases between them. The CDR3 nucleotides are TGTGCCAGTAGTGCCGGGACTGTGAATGAGCAGTTCTTC. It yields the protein CASSAGTVNEQFF.